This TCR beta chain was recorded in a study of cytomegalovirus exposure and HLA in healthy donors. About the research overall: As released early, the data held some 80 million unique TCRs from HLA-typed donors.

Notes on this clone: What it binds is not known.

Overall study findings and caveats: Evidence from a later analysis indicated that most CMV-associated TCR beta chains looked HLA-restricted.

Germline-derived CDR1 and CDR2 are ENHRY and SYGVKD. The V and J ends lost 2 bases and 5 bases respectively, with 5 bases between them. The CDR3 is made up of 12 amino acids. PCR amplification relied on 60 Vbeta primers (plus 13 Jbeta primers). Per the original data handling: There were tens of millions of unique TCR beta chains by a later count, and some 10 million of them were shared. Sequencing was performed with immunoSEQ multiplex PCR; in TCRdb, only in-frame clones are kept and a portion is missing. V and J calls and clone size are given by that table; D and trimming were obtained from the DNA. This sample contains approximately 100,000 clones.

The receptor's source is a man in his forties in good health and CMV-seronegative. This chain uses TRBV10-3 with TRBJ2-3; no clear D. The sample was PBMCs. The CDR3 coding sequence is TGTGCCATCAGTGAGCTTAGAGATACGCAGTATTTT. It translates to CAISELRDTQYF.